These T cell receptor beta chains were read from a single sample in a study of cytotoxic CD8 clonotypes in ibrutinib-treated CLL. Some clones are missing from TCRdb's copy, which holds only in-frame ones; the method was immunoSEQ multiplex PCR. Altogether around 140,000 clones are present, approximately 80% being singletons, with the ten largest covering less than 8.5%. Material: PBMCs, obtained after 36 months of ibrutinib treatment. Receptor source: a human donor with chronic lymphocytic leukemia. The CDR3 runs from the conserved cysteine through the conserved F or W. The D gene is left open where the match is weak. Rows give clone size only sometimes, using once, few, many, or a class for an expanded clone.

CDR3nt,CDR3aa,j_gene,v_gene,abundance,d_gene
TGTGCCAGCAGTTCATGGATAGGCACCGGGGAGCTGTTTTTT,CASSSWIGTGELFF,TRBJ2-2,TRBV11-2,NA,NA
TGCGCCAGCAGTCGAGCGGTAGCCAAAAACATTCAGTACTTC,CASSRAVAKNIQYF,TRBJ2-4,TRBV4-1,NA,NA
TGCGCCAGCAGCCAAGGGCACAGGGGAACCTACGAGCAGTACTTC,CASSQGHRGTYEQYF,TRBJ2-7,TRBV4-1,few,TRBD1
TGTGCCAGCAGTGAGCACAGAAATTCCTACGAGCAGTACTTC,CASSEHRNSYEQYF,TRBJ2-7,TRBV6-1,NA,NA
TGCGCCAGCAGCTTGGAAGGGCTTGGGAGAACCTACGAGCAGTACTTC,CASSLEGLGRTYEQYF,TRBJ2-7,TRBV5-1,NA,NA
TGTGCCAGCAGTACCATGAACACTGAAGCTTTCTTT,CASSTMNTEAFF,TRBJ1-1,TRBV27,few,NA
TGTGCCAGCATCTTTGGGGCTAGAAGCTACAATGAGCAGTTCTTC,CASIFGARSYNEQFF,TRBJ2-1,TRBV7-9,NA,NA
TGTGCCAGCTCACCAGTGATGAACACTGAAGCTTTCTTT,CASSPVMNTEAFF,TRBJ1-1,TRBV18,few,NA
TGTGCCAGCAGCGGGAGGCCGGCGGGAGGTAGGACCGGGGAGCTGTTTTTT,CASSGRPAGGRTGELFF,TRBJ2-2,TRBV9,NA,TRBD2
TGTGCCAGCAGAATCACAAAACCGTATGGGTGGAATGAGCAGTTCTTC,CASRITKPYGWNEQFF,TRBJ2-1,TRBV6-6,NA,NA
TGTGCCACCAGTCCTAGAGCAGGGAGTCAGCCCCAGCATTTT,CATSPRAGSQPQHF,TRBJ1-5,TRBV15,NA,NA
TGTGCCAGCAGCGTACCAGGACTAGAGCAGTTCTTC,CASSVPGLEQFF,TRBJ2-1,TRBV9,NA,NA
TGTGCCAGCAGCTTGGGGCACCAGAGCTCCTACAATGAGCAGTTCTTC,CASSLGHQSSYNEQFF,TRBJ2-1,TRBV11-3,NA,NA
TGTGCCAGCAGCCCCGGACAGGGCGATGTGTGGTCTAGGATGGCTGAAGCTTTCTTT,CASSPGQGDVWSRMAEAFF,TRBJ1-1,TRBV7-9,NA,TRBD1
TGTGCCAGCAGCTCCCAAGGGACTAGCGGGGTTCCAACGATGGAGCAGTACTTC,CASSSQGTSGVPTMEQYF,TRBJ2-7,TRBV13,NA,TRBD2
TGTGCCAGCAGCTCCCCCCCCTGGCGCGCTGGGGCCAACGTCCTGACTTTC,CASSSPPWRAGANVLTF,TRBJ2-6,TRBV7-4,once,NA